This entry features one TCR beta chain sequence. Its specificity is not known. These data originate in a study of T cells in Graves' hyperthyroidism and ophthalmopathy. The germline V gene has CDR1 SGHTA and CDR2 FQGNSA. CDR3 size: 11 residues. Unmatched junction bases numbered 8, after V lost 7 bases and J lost 14 bases. Study results and limitations: Within blood appeared most thyroid clonotypes that had expanded above 0.001. Ophthalmopathy, which appeared later, was predicted by the model a median about 5.9 months before onset.

For the diagnoses, clinical symptoms, serum thyroxine and TRAb, thyroid ultrasound and orbital computed tomography were used. Amplified TCR beta CDR3 regions came from RNA transcripts. RT-PCR in the first round (using the HTBI primer set) targeted the TCR CDR3. TCRdb fed the multiplex PCR reads into MiXCR, producing one record per CDR3 protein. Among roughly 630,000 distinct CDR3 sequences listed, 15% to 18% were seen once. This sequence originates from a woman aged 30 to 39 with Graves' hyperthyroidism. The chain combines TRBV7-2 with TRBJ2-1; 7 bases match TRBD1. The specimen was blood. The CDR3 DNA sequence: TGTGCCAGCACCAACCACAGGGGTAAGTTCTTC. Translated: CASTNHRGKFF.